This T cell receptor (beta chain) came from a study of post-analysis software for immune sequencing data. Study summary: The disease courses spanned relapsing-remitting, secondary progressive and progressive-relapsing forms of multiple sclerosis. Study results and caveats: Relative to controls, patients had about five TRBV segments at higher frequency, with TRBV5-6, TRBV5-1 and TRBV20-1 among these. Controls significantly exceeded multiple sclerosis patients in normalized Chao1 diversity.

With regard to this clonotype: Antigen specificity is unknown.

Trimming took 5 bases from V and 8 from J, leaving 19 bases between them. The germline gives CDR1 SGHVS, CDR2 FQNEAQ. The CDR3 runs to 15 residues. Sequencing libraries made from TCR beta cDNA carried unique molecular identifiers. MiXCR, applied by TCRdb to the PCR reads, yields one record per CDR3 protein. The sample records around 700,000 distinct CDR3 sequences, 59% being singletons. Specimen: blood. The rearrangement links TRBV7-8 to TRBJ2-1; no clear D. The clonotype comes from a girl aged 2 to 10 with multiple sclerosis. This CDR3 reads CASSAFALSGDEQFF. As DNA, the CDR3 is TGTGCCAGCAGCGCTTTTGCGCTGAGTGGGGATGAGCAGTTCTTC.